This entry features one TCR beta chain sequence. Its antigen is not known. The authors extracted at least 5.5 micrograms of total RNA per sample. This entry comes from a study of blood T cells in healthy people across ages. Germline V lookup: CDR1 SNHLY, CDR2 FYNNEI. V lost 4 bases and J 5 bases, leaving 12 bases between the germline ends. This CDR3 is built from 14 residues. Study-level results: When set beside aged donors, long-lived donors presented more naive CD4+ cells and higher diversity. Observed TCR beta diversity showed a strong correlation with the percentage of naive T cells as measured by flow cytometry.

Combining a sample-barcoded 5' primer with a J-beta primer mix, a second PCR ran for 7 to 11 cycles. MiXCR was run by TCRdb on the 5' RACE reads, yielding one entry per CDR3 protein. The sample consists of some 930,000 distinct CDR3 sequences, 25% to 30% of them appearing once. The sample was also linked to a second study, of T cells of mothers and their children.

The sample comprised blood. The TCR was taken from a woman aged 40 to 50 in good health. The chain couples TRBV2 to TRBJ1-5, with TRBD1 as a possible D gene (5 bases). CDR3 protein: CASSGAGYDQPQHF. The CDR3 DNA follows: TGTGCCAGCAGTGGCGCAGGGTATGATCAGCCCCAGCATTTT.